The 15 T cell receptor beta chains below come from one sample, sequenced in a study of cytomegalovirus exposure and HLA in healthy donors. Primers included in the PCR were 60 Vbeta and 13 Jbeta primers. Only in-frame clones appear in the TCRdb table, and some are missing; sequencing was by immunoSEQ multiplex PCR. The table has 140,000 to 150,000 clones, about 71% seen once. Sequenced material: PBMCs. Receptors originate from a woman aged 55-69 years in good health and CMV-seropositive.

This clone came up once. This chain joins TRBV5-1 and TRBJ2-2; 7 bases match TRBD1. From germline, CDR1 is SGHRS and CDR2 YFSETQ. The trim removed 0 bases at V and 4 bases at J, leaving 3 bases unmatched. The CDR3 covers 15 residues. CDR3 region: CASSLGRQGTGELFF. As DNA, the CDR3 is TGCGCCAGCAGCTTGGGTCGACAGGGCACCGGGGAGCTGTTTTTT.

The chain carries TRBV2 and TRBJ2-7; D might be TRBD1 (6 bases). CDR1 SNHLY and CDR2 FYNNEI come from the germline V gene. CDR3 length equals 15 residues. The V and J ends lost 6 bases and 0 bases respectively, with 15 bases between them. The CDR3 DNA sequence: TGTGCCAGCAGGAGACAATTCAGGGGCTCCTACGAGCAGTACTTC. It codes for CASRRQFRGSYEQYF.

The rearrangement joins TRBV30 to TRBJ2-1; D is perhaps TRBD1 (5 bases). V shed 3 bases and J shed 7 bases, with 13 bases lying between them. Germline V gene data show CDR1 as GTSNPN and CDR2 as SVGIG (reference sequence). The CDR3 spans 13 residues. The CDR3, as DNA: TGTGCCTGGAGCCGGGCCGCAGGGAATGAGCAGTTCTTC. As protein: CAWSRAAGNEQFF.

CDR3 bases: TGCGCCAGCAGCCCGGCGCGCGGGGGGTATGGCTACACCTTC. It translates to CASSPARGGYGYTF. V gene TRBV5-1 combines with J gene TRBJ1-2, with D maybe TRBD1 (5 bases). The CDR3 extends over 14 amino acids. Trimming cost V 4 bases and J 5 bases, with 15 bases left between them. Germline V gene sequence: CDR1 SGHRS, CDR2 YFSETQ.

This clone was seen only a few times. The CDR3 DNA is TGTGCCAGCAGTCCCGACAGGGACTATGGCTACACCTTC. This translates into CASSPDRDYGYTF. This chain joins TRBV6-5 and TRBJ1-2; 7 bases are a match to TRBD1. The CDR3 extends over 13 amino acids. V was clipped by 5 bases and J by 3 bases; unmatched bases: 3. Germline V gene lookup returns CDR1 MNHEY and CDR2 SVGAGI.

This chain connects TRBV7-9 to TRBJ1-4, with D tentatively TRBD1 (5 bases). CDR3 size: 15 residues. Germline CDR1 and CDR2: SEHNR and FQNEAQ (reference sequence). Trimming removed 5 bases from V and 8 bases from J, with 18 bases in between. This CDR3 is CASSPRLGGGEKLFF. The DNA of the CDR3 is TGTGCCAGCAGCCCCCGACTTGGGGGAGGAGAAAAACTGTTTTTT.

The V and J genes are TRBV5-6 and TRBJ1-4; 12 nucleotides match TRBD1. The CDR3 is 17 amino acids. The germline CDR1 and CDR2 sequences are SGHDT and YYEEEE. Germline trimming cut 3 bases from V and 1 base from J; bases unmatched to any gene: 4. The CDR3 spells CASSWGTGGLTNEKLFF. Written as DNA, the CDR3 is TGTGCCAGCAGCTGGGGGACAGGGGGCTTAACTAATGAAAAACTGTTTTTT.

With respect to this clone: At the DNA level, this CDR3 is encoded by other sequences in the same sample as well. The V gene is TRBV5-1, the J gene TRBJ2-5; 14 bases agree with TRBD2. V trimming: 0 bases; J trimming: 5 bases; junction bases outside the gene matches: 0. The CDR3 has 15 amino acids. Germline V gene data show CDR1 as SGHRS and CDR2 as YFSETQ. CDR3 loop: CASSLGLAGGETQYF. CDR3 DNA sequence: TGCGCCAGCAGCTTGGGACTAGCGGGAGGGGAGACCCAGTACTTC.

The CDR3 loop is CASSQGSRGEETQYF. CDR3 nucleotide sequence: TGCGCCAGCAGCCAAGGTAGCAGGGGCGAAGAGACCCAGTACTTC. The chain carries TRBV4-1 and TRBJ2-5, with TRBD1 as a possible D gene (6 bases). V was trimmed by 1 base and J by 3 bases, leaving 12 bases between them. Per germline, CDR1 MGHRA and CDR2 YSYEKL. CDR3 length equals 15 residues.

The J gene is TRBJ2-7, the V gene TRBV6-5, with 8 nucleotides matching TRBD2. Trimming took 4 bases from V and 7 from J; bases not matched to a gene: 6. Per the germline V gene, CDR1 is MNHEY and CDR2 is SVGAGI. This CDR3 has 13 amino acids. CDR3: CASSSGLAGEQYF. CDR3 DNA: TGTGCCAGCAGTTCCGGACTAGCAGGAGAGCAGTACTTC.

The rearrangement uses TRBV28 and TRBJ1-3; a weak D match, TRBD1 (6 bases). The V and J ends lost 3 bases and 4 bases respectively, with 13 bases between them. CDR3 length: 15 amino acids. Germline V gene data show CDR1 as MDHEN and CDR2 as SYDVKM. The CDR3 region has the DNA TGTGCCAGCAGTTTCAGGGGCCTCGCGGGAAACACCATATATTTT. It is translated as CASSFRGLAGNTIYF.

The V call is TRBV11-2, the J call TRBJ1-1; TRBD1 is a possible D gene (5 bases). This CDR3 is built from 11 residues. V lost 4 bases to trimming and J lost 8 bases, with 8 bases between them. Germline-derived CDR1 and CDR2 are SGHAT and FQNNGV. The CDR3 nucleotides are TGTGCCAGCAGCTCAGGGTCGGAAGCTTTCTTT. It codes for CASSSGSEAFF.

The rearrangement links TRBV7-8 to TRBJ1-3, with 7 bases matching TRBD1. CDR3 length: 15 amino acids. Germline CDR1 is SGHVS and CDR2 is FQNEAQ. Trimming cost V 2 bases and J 2 bases; bases outside gene matches: 3. In DNA form, the CDR3 reads TGTGCCAGCAGCTTATCCCAGGGGGCTGGAAACACCATATATTTT. Amino acids: CASSLSQGAGNTIYF.

This sequence joins TRBV2 and TRBJ1-5; unclear D gene. The germline V gene encodes CDR1 SNHLY and CDR2 FYNNEI. This CDR3 has 14 residues. V lost 5 bases, J lost 1 base, and 9 bases lay in between. In DNA, the CDR3 is TGTGCCAGCAGTCTGACAATGAGCAATCAGCCCCAGCATTTT. Amino acid sequence: CASSLTMSNQPQHF.

The chain joins TRBV6-6 to TRBJ2-7; 7 bases match TRBD1. J gave up 2 bases and V 6 bases, and 10 bases lay outside the gene matches. The CDR3 totals 15 residues. Germline values: CDR1 MNHNY, CDR2 SVGAGI (reference sequence). The CDR3 nucleotides are TGTGCCAGCAGCACCACAGGGGATCATACCTACGAGCAGTACTTC. This sequence encodes CASSTTGDHTYEQYF.